This T cell receptor (beta chain) was identified during a study of early T cells in non-severe SARS-CoV-2 infection (dated by TCRdb to the early 2020s). For the study in its entirety: Bulk RNA from unsorted whole blood was used for TCR sequencing, so alpha and beta chains could not be paired.

Library generation was performed with 5' RACE. Sequencing was performed on a NextSeq 500. Unique molecular identifiers were attached to individual cDNA molecules in the TCR library protocol so that sequencing error and PCR bias could be corrected. Both TCR alpha and beta chains were sequenced, and tight co-correlation was observed between alpha and beta sequence abundances in each sample. The study's processing was this. Decombinator V4 was used to annotate TCR sequences for V gene, J gene and CDR3. Expanded TCRs were defined as changing significantly between any two time points under a Poisson model with p below 0.0001. TCR abundances were normalised to the total number of TCRs sequenced per sample and expressed as counts per million. TRAV1-2 paired with TRAJ12, TRAJ20 or TRAJ33 defined MAIT TCRs, while TRAV10 paired with TRAJ18 defined iNKT TCRs. VDJdb, accessed 1 November 2021, was searched for CMV, EBV and SARS-CoV-2 annotated TCRs, with TCRs annotated for multiple antigens excluded. TCRdb reprocessing: public reads trimmed at Q25 with fastp, clones called with MiXCR, in-frame beta chains kept. Entries that share a CDR3 protein sequence are merged under the most common genes and DNA. The V and J calls shown here were made by TCRdb, not taken from the authors' results. This sample holds about 32,000 distinct CDR3 sequences; 5% to 6.5% were observed only once. Of the sample, 3.5% is held by the ten largest clones.

The study was a case-control design nested within a healthcare worker cohort in London, UK, with weekly nasopharyngeal swab PCR tests and blood sampling. Healthcare workers were enrolled in the week of the UK lockdown, from 23 to 31 March 2020, and were followed every week for up to 16 weeks. CDR3 length: 14 amino acids, cysteine to phenylalanine. The CDR3 DNA has 42 bases and is translated from base 1. As encoded in the germline V gene, CDR1 is MDHEN while CDR2 is SYDVKM. Clipping removes 7 bases from V and 2 bases from J, with 7 as the unmatched junction base count. Details on this clonotype: Its antigen is not yet known. Qualities for individual bases were not recorded, and no much larger clone is one base off.

On the study overall, not on this receptor specifically: VDJdb matching was skewed toward anti-spike CD8 responses and likely underestimated virus-specific expansions, missing private and CD4 specificities.

The origin of this receptor is an adult who was a healthcare worker with PCR-confirmed SARS-CoV-2 infection or an uninfected control (not recorded which). The sequence links TRBV28 to TRBJ2-7, with 8 central nucleotides matching TRBD1. Sequences were obtained from whole blood. The CDR3 reads CASNRVQGAYEQYF. The nucleotide sequence is TGTGCCAGCAATCGTGTACAGGGGGCCTACGAGCAGTACTTC.